Below are 9 T cell receptor beta chains sequenced from a single sample in a study of patients and donors after allogeneic stem cell transplantation. TCRdb recomputed calls from the RT-PCR reads with MiXCR, one row per CDR3 protein. The sample includes fewer than 20,000 distinct CDR3 sequences, under 35% seen only once; the top ten take approximately 40%. The specimen was blood, either unsorted or a sorted T cell fraction (not recorded which). All receptors derive from a human donor who was either an allogeneic HSCT recipient or a stem cell or donor lymphocyte infusion donor (not recorded which). It is not recorded whose cells these are; they may come from a transplant donor.

Sample share makes this clonotype medium-sized. The J gene is TRBJ1-1, the V gene TRBV4-3; 7 positions match TRBD1. Trimming removed 0 bases from V and 3 bases from J; junction bases left unmatched: 4. The CDR3 runs to 15 residues. Germline V gene data show CDR1 as LGHNA and CDR2 as YSLEER. The CDR3 DNA follows: TGCGCCAGCAGCCAAGACGAACAGGGGTACACTGAAGCTTTCTTT. It translates to CASSQDEQGYTEAFF.

This clonotype has ten or more counts. The chain couples TRBV7-8 to TRBJ1-1; D is unclear. V lost 1 base and J lost 2, with 11 bases in between. From germline, CDR1 is SGHVS and CDR2 FQNEAQ. The CDR3 sequence is 15 residues long. The CDR3 is CASSLEADLNTEAFF. CDR3 DNA: TGTGCCAGCAGCTTAGAGGCAGACCTTAACACTGAAGCTTTCTTT.

V gene TRBV4-1 combines with J gene TRBJ1-1; tentative D call: TRBD1 (5 bases). V dropped 4 bases and J dropped 0 bases, with 15 bases sitting between them. There are 16 residues in the CDR3. The germline CDR1 and CDR2 sequences are MGHRA and YSYEKL. CDR3 protein: CASSLAQWGLNTEAFF. The DNA for the CDR3 is TGCGCCAGCAGCCTCGCGCAGTGGGGGTTGAACACTGAAGCTTTCTTT.

This clonotype was seen only a few times. The chain carries TRBV7-9 and TRBJ1-6; D possibly corresponds to TRBD1 (5 bases). This CDR3 is 15 amino acids long. Trimming shortened V by 2 bases and J by 8 bases, and 13 bases separated the two germline ends. Germline V CDR1 and CDR2: SEHNR, FQNEAQ (reference sequence). CDR3 nucleotide sequence: TGTGCCAGCAGCTTATCCTCTAGGGGTGATTCACCCCTCCACTTT. Residues: CASSLSSRGDSPLHF.

The chain employs TRBV6-4 and TRBJ2-7; maybe TRBD1 (6 bases). In germline, CDR1 is MRHNA, CDR2 SNTAGT. Trimming pared 2 bases from V and 3 bases from J, leaving 11 bases between. This CDR3 spans 14 amino acids. The CDR3 is CASSDPGQNYEQYF. Here the CDR3 DNA reads TGTGCCAGCAGTGACCCGGGACAAAACTACGAGCAGTACTTC.

This clonotype has only a few counts. CDR3 nucleotides: TGTGCCAGCAGTTTTGGGCCGAACTATGGCTACACCTTC. This translates into CASSFGPNYGYTF. The chain has TRBV12-3 or TRBV12-4 and TRBJ1-2, with D hard to call. This CDR3 has 13 amino acids. The V end was cut by 3 bases, the J end by 2 bases, with 7 bases between.

The chain recombines TRBV5-1 with TRBJ1-5; D uncertain. V was clipped by 1 base and J by 2 bases, with 10 bases between them. The CDR3 loop spans 15 amino acids. Germline V gene sequence: CDR1 SGHRS, CDR2 YFSETQ. This CDR3 is CASSLSDPGNQPQHF. The CDR3 DNA is TGCGCCAGCAGCTTGAGTGACCCAGGCAATCAGCCCCAGCATTTT.

The chain is built from TRBV29-1 and TRBJ2-5, with D perhaps TRBD1 or TRBD2 (6 bases each). The germline V gene has CDR1 SQVTM and CDR2 ANQGSEA. This CDR3 comprises 15 residues. V was pared by 2 bases and J by 5 bases, with 18 bases between. The chain's CDR3 is CSVEPIGGAGETQYF. The DNA for the CDR3 is TGCAGCGTTGAACCCATTGGGGGCGCGGGGGAGACCCAGTACTTC.

This clonotype came up a few times. The V call is TRBV7-9, the J call TRBJ1-2; D is uncertain. V dropped 5 bases and J dropped 0 bases, with 13 bases sitting between them. Germline values: CDR1 SEHNR, CDR2 FQNEAQ (reference sequence). This CDR3 has 15 residues. CDR3 loop: CASSPRHGSNYGYTF. For the CDR3, the DNA is TGTGCCAGCAGCCCCCGGCATGGATCTAACTATGGCTACACCTTC.